In its sample, the clone carrying this TCR beta chain was seen many times. Its antigen is undetermined. The sample originates from a study of blood T cells in healthy people across ages. The CDR3 runs to 13 residues. The V end lost 0 bases, the J end lost 6 bases, and 10 bases lay between the germline ends. Germline V CDR1 and CDR2: SGDLS, YYNGEE. A second PCR of about 6 to 12 cycles used a sample-barcoded 5' primer and a J-beta primer mix. Template switching added a 12-random-nucleotide identifier to every cDNA molecule. From the 5' RACE reads, TCRdb called clonotypes with MiXCR, one entry per CDR3 protein. The sample lists roughly 700,000 distinct CDR3 sequences, about 30% occurring once. Overall study results and limits: Shifts in expanded clonotypes may have been confounded by donor CMV status, which was unknown. Higher diversity and more naive CD4+ cells were features of long-lived donors, compared to aged donors.

Sequencing used blood. The rearrangement joins TRBV9 to TRBJ2-7, with D unclear. This sequence originates from an elderly woman in good health. The CDR3 DNA reads TGTGCCAGCAGCGTAGAGATTGTATCCGAGCAGTACTTC. Translated: CASSVEIVSEQYF.